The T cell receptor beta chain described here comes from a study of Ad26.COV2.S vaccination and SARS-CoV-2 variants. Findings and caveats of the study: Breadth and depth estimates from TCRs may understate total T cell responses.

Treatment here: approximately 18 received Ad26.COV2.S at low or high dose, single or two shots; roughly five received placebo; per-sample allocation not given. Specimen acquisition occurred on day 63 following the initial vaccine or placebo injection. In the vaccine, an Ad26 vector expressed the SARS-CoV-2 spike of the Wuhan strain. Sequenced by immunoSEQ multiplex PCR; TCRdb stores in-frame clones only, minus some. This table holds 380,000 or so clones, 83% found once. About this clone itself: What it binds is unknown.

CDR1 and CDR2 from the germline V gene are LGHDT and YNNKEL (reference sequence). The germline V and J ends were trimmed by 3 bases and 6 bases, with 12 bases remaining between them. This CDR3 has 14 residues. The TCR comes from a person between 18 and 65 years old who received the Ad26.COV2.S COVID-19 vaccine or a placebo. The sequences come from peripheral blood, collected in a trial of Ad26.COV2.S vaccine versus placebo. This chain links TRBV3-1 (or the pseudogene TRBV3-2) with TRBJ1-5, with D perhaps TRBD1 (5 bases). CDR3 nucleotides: TGTGCCAGCAGCCAGGGGGGGACGCCTCAGCCCCAGCATTTT. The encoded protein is CASSQGGTPQPQHF.